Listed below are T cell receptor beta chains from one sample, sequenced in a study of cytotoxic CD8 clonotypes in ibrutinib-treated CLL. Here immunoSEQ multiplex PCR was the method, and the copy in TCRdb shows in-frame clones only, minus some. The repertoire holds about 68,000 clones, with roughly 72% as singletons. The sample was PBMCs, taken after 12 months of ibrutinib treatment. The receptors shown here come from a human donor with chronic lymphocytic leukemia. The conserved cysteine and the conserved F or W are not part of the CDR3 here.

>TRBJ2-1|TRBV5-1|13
ASSLTSGGANEQF
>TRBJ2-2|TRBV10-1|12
ASSALINTGELF
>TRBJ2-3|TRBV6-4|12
ASSESVGGDTQY
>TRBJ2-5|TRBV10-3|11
AISLTGEETQY
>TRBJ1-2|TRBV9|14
ASSTPAGEGSWGYT
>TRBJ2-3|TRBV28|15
ASSSSDTPRGTDTQY
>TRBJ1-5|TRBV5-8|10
ASSPRYQPQH
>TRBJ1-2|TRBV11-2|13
ASSLGTGNNYGYT
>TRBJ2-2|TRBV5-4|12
ASSPGQFSGELF
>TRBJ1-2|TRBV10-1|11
ASSRGTGYGYT
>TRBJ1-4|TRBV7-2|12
ASSQDRLDEKLF
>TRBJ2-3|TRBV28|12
ASSIRRGTDTQY
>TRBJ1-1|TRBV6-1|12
ASTQGLLNTEAF
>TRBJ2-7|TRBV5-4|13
ASSLGGRGEYEQY
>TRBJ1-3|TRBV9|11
ASSPVSGNTIY
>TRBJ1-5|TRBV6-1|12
ASSRDRGSQPQH
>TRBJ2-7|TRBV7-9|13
ASSSPGTGSHEQY
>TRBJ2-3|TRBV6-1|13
ASSGSGGPTDTQY
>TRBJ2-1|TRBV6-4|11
ASSASLYNEQF
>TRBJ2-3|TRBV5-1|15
ASSLVSGGRFPDTQY
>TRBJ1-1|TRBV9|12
ASSVVGSGRMAF
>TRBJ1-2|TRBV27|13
ASSPSPSVHYGYT
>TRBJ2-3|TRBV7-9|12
ASSLGWATDTQY
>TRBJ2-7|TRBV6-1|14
ASSDKPRGPGSEQY
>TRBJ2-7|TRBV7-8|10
ASSPTNYEQY
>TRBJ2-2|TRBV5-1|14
ASGQAGALNTGELF
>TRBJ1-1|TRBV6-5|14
ASSYLSTGRGTEAF
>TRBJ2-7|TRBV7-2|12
ASSPWTGVGEQY
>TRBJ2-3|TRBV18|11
ASPGQTTDTQY
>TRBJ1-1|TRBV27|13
ASSSRLNLDTEAF
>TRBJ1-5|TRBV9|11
ASCWQTNQPQH
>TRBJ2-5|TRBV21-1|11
ASRDGYQETQY